Detailed here is one T cell receptor beta chain. This record comes from a study of T cells in Graves' hyperthyroidism and ophthalmopathy. Researchers took RNA transcripts and amplified the TCR beta CDR3 regions from them. First-round RT-PCR of the TCR CDR3 relied on the HTBI primer set. TCRdb used MiXCR to reprocess the multiplex PCR reads, holding one entry per CDR3 protein. The data show 650,000 to 700,000 distinct CDR3 sequences, around 15% seen once. PBMCs came from 10 ml fresh peripheral blood. This clonotype was sampled from a man aged 50 to 59 with Graves' hyperthyroidism. The sequenced sample was blood.

CDR3 bases: TGTGCCAGCAGCCTAAGGGGGGAACAGCCCCAGCATTTT. Its translation is CASSLRGEQPQHF. The genes are TRBV28 and TRBJ1-5; D may be TRBD1 (6 bases). Trimming removed 6 bases from V and 7 bases from J, with 13 bases in between. The germline V gene encodes CDR1 MDHEN and CDR2 SYDVKM. CDR3 length: 13 residues.